The 30 T cell receptor beta chains below come from one sample, sequenced in a study of a mutant IDH1 vaccine in newly diagnosed glioma (dated by TCRdb to the early 2020s). Receptors were amplified or captured by the immunoSEQ multiplex PCR assay. The immuneACCESS repertoire file appears here via TCRdb, limited to in-frame rearrangements. These files lack a portion of the clones; in checked studies, under half of the deficit traces to unresolved V genes, and the cause of the others is not known. A total of 15,000 to 20,000 clones appear in this sample, around 95% of them only once. More than 3.5% of the sample comes from the top ten. In light of the paper, this sample's time point label describes: baseline, week 1 (first vaccination visit). The sample's treatment or condition label, in plain terms: pre-vaccination baseline after standard-of-care therapy. The starting material was peripheral blood mononuclear cells (PBMCs), obtained from a glioma patient treated with radiotherapy, temozolomide or both. Every receptor here comes from a young woman with glioma. Some clones in this sample may be carry-over from other donors' samples.

The rearrangement joins TRBV28 to TRBJ2-7; TRBD2 aligns across 10 bases. CDR1 and CDR2 from the germline V gene are MDHEN and SYDVKM. The CDR3 loop spans 14 amino acids. With V trimmed by 3 bases and J by 5 bases, 4 bases remained unmatched. The CDR3 protein is CASSFSGRLHEQYF. The CDR3 nucleotides read TGTGCCAGCAGTTTTAGCGGGAGGTTGCACGAGCAGTACTTC.

The gene calls are TRBV19 and TRBJ1-6; the D gene is possibly TRBD1 (6 bases). This CDR3 is built from 15 residues. Germline lookup yields CDR1 LNHDA and CDR2 SQIVND (reference sequence). The V gene lost 6 bases and the J gene lost 3 bases, with 12 bases spanning the gap. CDR3 nucleotide sequence: TGTGCCAGTAGCGCTGGGGGCTACTATAATTCACCCCTCCACTTT. Translated: CASSAGGYYNSPLHF.

The chain is built from TRBV7-2 and TRBJ2-6; D call uncertain. This CDR3 comprises 15 residues. In germline, CDR1 is SGHTA, CDR2 FQGNSA. V was pared by 1 base and J by 2 bases, with 6 bases between. CDR3 nucleotide sequence: TGTGCCAGCAGCTTAGGATGGGCTGGGGCCAACGTCCTGACTTTC. As protein: CASSLGWAGANVLTF.

The V gene is TRBV19, the J gene TRBJ1-5, with D maybe TRBD1 (5 bases). The V and J ends lost 6 bases and 6 bases respectively, with 12 bases between them. The CDR3 has 13 residues. Germline lookup yields CDR1 LNHDA and CDR2 SQIVND (reference sequence). CDR3 sequence reads: CASRTVGTQPQHF. In nucleotides, the CDR3 is TGTGCCAGTAGGACAGTCGGAACTCAGCCCCAGCATTTT.

The J gene is TRBJ2-3, the V gene TRBV7-9, with 8 nucleotides matching TRBD2. V lost 5 bases and J lost 4; bases outside the gene matches: 5. The V gene's germline CDR1 is SEHNR and CDR2 FQNEAQ (reference sequence). CDR3 length: 14 residues. CDR3: CASSPGLAADTQYF. The CDR3 nucleotides are TGTGCCAGCAGCCCCGGACTAGCCGCAGATACGCAGTATTTT.

The chain has TRBV7-9 and TRBJ2-2, with D unresolved. In germline, CDR1 is SEHNR, CDR2 FQNEAQ (reference sequence). The CDR3 has 14 residues. The V gene lost 6 bases and the J gene lost 3 bases, with 11 bases spanning the gap. The CDR3 reads CASRYQSYTGELFF. For the CDR3, the DNA is TGTGCCAGCAGGTATCAGAGTTACACCGGGGAGCTGTTTTTT.

The sample holds a few counts of this clone. V and J are TRBV18 and TRBJ2-2; D unclear. From germline, CDR1 is KGHSH and CDR2 LQKENI. Trimming cost V 1 base and J 1 base, with 7 bases left between them. The CDR3 totals 15 residues. CDR3 sequence: CASSPRAKNTGELFF. As DNA, the CDR3 is TGTGCCAGCTCACCACGGGCAAAGAACACCGGGGAGCTGTTTTTT.

The V gene is TRBV4-3, the J gene TRBJ2-7; 11 bases agree with TRBD1. The CDR3 extends over 14 amino acids. With 4 bases clipped from V and 4 bases from J, the junction kept 3 bases outside the gene matches. Germline CDR1 reads LGHNA; CDR2 reads YSLEER. CDR3 region: CASSPGTGGYEQYF. The CDR3 DNA sequence: TGCGCCAGCAGCCCCGGGACAGGGGGGTACGAGCAGTACTTC.

This clone was seen just once. The chain combines TRBV19 with TRBJ2-3; D is uncertain. The germline V gene has CDR1 LNHDA and CDR2 SQIVND (reference sequence). Trimming pared 0 bases from V and 6 bases from J, leaving 4 bases between. CDR3 size: 12 residues. The CDR3 loop reads CASSIDYDTQYF. CDR3 DNA: TGTGCCAGTAGTATAGATTACGATACGCAGTATTTT.

CDR3 bases: TGCAGCGCGGCGAGGGGAGGGGCGGACTACGATACGCAGTATTTT. Amino acid sequence: CSAARGGADYDTQYF. The chain carries TRBV29-1 and TRBJ2-3; 7 bases are a match to TRBD2. Trimming at V came to 7 bases and at J to 6 bases, leaving 16 bases not matched to a gene. The CDR3 contains 15 residues. Germline CDR1 is SQVTM and CDR2 is ANQGSEA.

The CDR3 region is CASSPQDRGPYNEQFF. CDR3 DNA: TGTGCCAGTAGTCCCCAGGACAGGGGGCCCTACAATGAGCAGTTCTTC. The V gene is TRBV19, the J gene TRBJ2-1; 11 bases line up with TRBD1. This CDR3 has 16 residues. The germline V gene encodes CDR1 LNHDA and CDR2 SQIVND (reference sequence). The junction had 5 bases not matched to a gene; V was cut back by 5 bases and J by 2 bases.

The chain combines TRBV6-5 with TRBJ2-7; D unclear. This CDR3 comprises 13 residues. CDR1 is MNHEY, CDR2 SVGAGI, per germline. Trimming removed 2 bases from V and 2 bases from J, with 7 bases in between. For the CDR3, the DNA is TGTGCCAGCAGTTACGGCGTAACCTACGAGCAGTACTTC. Translation gives CASSYGVTYEQYF.

Here the CDR3 reads CASSETWDQPQHF. In nucleotides, the CDR3 is TGTGCCAGCAGTGAGACCTGGGATCAGCCCCAGCATTTT. The genes are TRBV6-1 and TRBJ1-5; D gene unclear. The CDR3 consists of 13 residues. Germline assignment: CDR1 MNHNS and CDR2 SASEGT. V lost 3 bases to trimming and J lost 5 bases, with 8 bases between them.

The chain links TRBV7-9 to TRBJ1-4, with unresolved D. V gave up 0 bases and J gave up 0 bases, with 8 bases separating them. Germline-derived CDR1 and CDR2 are SEHNR and FQNEAQ (reference sequence). The CDR3 spans 16 residues. CDR3 sequence reads: CASSLALVATNEKLFF. Written as DNA, the CDR3 is TGTGCCAGCAGCTTAGCGCTGGTTGCAACTAATGAAAAACTGTTTTTT.

The chain couples TRBV6-1 to TRBJ1-4; TRBD1 is a possible D gene (5 bases). This CDR3 is 14 amino acids long. Trimming took off 4 bases at V and 8 bases at J, with 14 bases between the two ends. CDR1 MNHNS and CDR2 SASEGT come from the germline V gene. The CDR3 DNA reads TGTGCCAGCAGTGTGTGGGGGACTGGAGAAAAACTGTTTTTT. Its protein is CASSVWGTGEKLFF.

The genes are TRBV10-3 and TRBJ1-3; no reliable D call. Trimming removed 2 bases from V and 0 bases from J, with 5 bases in between. Per the germline V gene, CDR1 is ENHRY and CDR2 is SYGVKD. This CDR3 region has 14 residues. In DNA, the CDR3 is TGTGCCATCAGTGAGGGTTACTCTGGAAACACCATATATTTT. The encoded protein is CAISEGYSGNTIYF.

The V call is TRBV7-2, the J call TRBJ1-5, with D perhaps TRBD1 (5 bases). The CDR3 sequence is 13 residues long. Germline V gene sequence: CDR1 SGHTA, CDR2 FQGNSA. Trimming took 5 bases from V and 7 from J, leaving 12 bases between them. This CDR3 is CASSTGHLQPQHF. Written as DNA, the CDR3 is TGTGCCAGCAGCACTGGACACCTCCAGCCCCAGCATTTT.

V gene TRBV4-1 combines with J gene TRBJ2-5; TRBD1 agrees at 10 bases. The J call is doubtful: the DNA matches TRBJ2-7 better. The germline V gene encodes CDR1 MGHRA and CDR2 YSYEKL. CDR3 size: 19 residues. In DNA form, the CDR3 reads TGCGCCAGCAGCCAGATGACAGGGGGCGCCCACTTAAGCTCCTACGAGCAGTACTTC. Amino acids: CASSQMTGGAHLSSYEQYF.

The chain couples TRBV7-2 to TRBJ1-2, with D tentatively TRBD1 (6 bases). Germline lookup yields CDR1 SGHTA and CDR2 FQGNSA. Trimming removed 1 base at V and 1 base at J, with 10 bases between. The CDR3 consists of 15 residues. As DNA, the CDR3 is TGTGCCAGCAGCTTAGTCGCAGGGGTTAACTATGGCTACACCTTC. It specifies CASSLVAGVNYGYTF.

CDR3 DNA sequence: TGTGCCAGCAGCTTAGCGCTGTTGAGCACAGATACGCAGTATTTT. Translated: CASSLALLSTDTQYF. The chain employs TRBV7-2 and TRBJ2-3; no clear D gene. The CDR3 runs to 15 residues. Germline V gene sequence: CDR1 SGHTA, CDR2 FQGNSA. V was trimmed by 0 bases and J by 0 bases, leaving 7 bases between them.

A note on this clone: The junction and the germline gene differ at one end; a read error may be behind it. V usage is TRBV30 and J usage is TRBJ2-7; no firm D call. The CDR3 spans 12 residues. Germline V gene sequence: CDR1 GTSNPN, CDR2 SVGIG (reference sequence). The CDR3 here is CAWSRQEGILHF. DNA of the CDR3: TGTGCCTGGAGCCGGCAGGAAGGGATTCTGCACTTC.

The chain combines TRBV21-1 with TRBJ2-1; the table calls TRBD2, which could not be checked here. TRBV21-1 is reported as a pseudogene. CDR3 length: 15 residues. CDR3 amino acids: CASRGVMQRPGRKFF. CDR3 in DNA: TGTGCCAGCCGGGGGGTGATGCAGCGGCCCGGAAGAAAGTTCTTC.

This sequence joins TRBV7-3 and TRBJ2-3; no clear D gene. Germline V gene lookup returns CDR1 SGHTA and CDR2 FQGTGA. Trimming removed 0 bases at V and 0 bases at J, with 13 bases between. The length of the CDR3 is 17 residues. The DNA for the CDR3 is TGTGCCAGCAGCTTAACGGCTCCAAGCGTAAGCACAGATACGCAGTATTTT. Translation gives CASSLTAPSVSTDTQYF.

The chain recombines TRBV7-2 with TRBJ2-7, with 13 bases identical to TRBD2. Trimming removed 5 bases from V and 1 base from J; junction bases left unmatched: 11. Germline loops: CDR1 SGHTA, CDR2 FQGNSA. The CDR3 is made up of 18 amino acids. The CDR3 nucleotides are TGTGCCAGCAGCCTGACTAGCGGGGGGCCCGAACCGTCCTACGAGCAGTACTTC. This encodes CASSLTSGGPEPSYEQYF.

The chain combines TRBV2 with TRBJ2-1; a weak D match, TRBD2 (7 bases). The CDR3 is 18 amino acids. The V and J ends lost 4 bases and 5 bases respectively, with 24 bases between them. Germline CDR1 is SNHLY and CDR2 is FYNNEI. DNA for the CDR3: TGTGCCAGCAGTGGGAGGGCCGCTGTTGCGGGGGCGAACAATGAGCAGTTCTTC. It codes for CASSGRAAVAGANNEQFF.

The J gene is TRBJ1-5, the V gene TRBV27; weak D call: TRBD1 (6 bases). Germline CDR1 and CDR2: MNHEY and SMNVEV (reference sequence). The CDR3 consists of 15 residues. The V gene lost 3 bases and the J gene lost 4 bases, with 13 bases spanning the gap. CDR3 DNA sequence: TGTGCCAGCAGTTTCCGCAGGGGACCTAATCAGCCCCAGCATTTT. Amino acid sequence: CASSFRRGPNQPQHF.

For this clone: One end of the junction varies from germline; a read error may be responsible. This sequence joins TRBV7-7 and TRBJ2-1; 9 bases line up with TRBD1. Germline V lookup: CDR1 SSHAT, CDR2 FNYEAQ (reference sequence). The length of the CDR3 is 16 residues. The CDR3 DNA follows: TGTGCTAGCAGCAGCCGGGACAGGGCCTCCTACAATGAGCAGTTCTTC. Amino acids: CASSSRDRASYNEQFF. Complete variable domain (other parts from reference TRBV7-7 and TRBJ2-1): GAGVSQSPRYKVTKRGQDVTLRCDPISSHATLYWYQQALGQGPEFLTYFNYEAQPDKSGLPSDRFSAERPEGSISTLTIQRTEQRDSAMYRCASSSRDRASYNEQFFGPGTRLTVL.

This rearrangement joins TRBV27 to TRBJ2-2, with 9 bases lining up with TRBD2. J gave up 8 bases and V 2 bases, and 12 bases lay outside the gene matches. The CDR3 runs 17 residues. Germline values: CDR1 MNHEY, CDR2 SMNVEV (reference sequence). The CDR3 nucleotides read TGTGCCAGCAGTTTACGGGTGGTTGCGGGAGGGCCGGGGGAGCTGTTTTTT. Encoded protein: CASSLRVVAGGPGELFF.

CDR3 amino acids: CASSSRRGDTGPLYNEQFF. The DNA of the CDR3 is TGTGCCAGCAGCTCCAGGAGGGGCGACACCGGCCCCCTTTACAATGAGCAGTTCTTC. The chain is built from TRBV7-2 and TRBJ2-1, with a tentative D call TRBD2 (6 bases). The CDR3 covers 19 residues. Germline V lookup: CDR1 SGHTA, CDR2 FQGNSA. The V gene lost 4 bases and the J gene lost 4 bases, with 26 bases spanning the gap. Using reference TRBV7-2 and TRBJ2-1 for the parts outside the CDR3, the full variable domain is GAGVSQSPSNKVTEKGKDVELRCDPISGHTALYWYRQSLGQGLEFLIYFQGNSAPDKSGLPSDRFSAERTGGSVSTLTIQRTQQEDSAVYLCASSSRRGDTGPLYNEQFFGPGTRLTVL.

The V gene is TRBV18, the J gene TRBJ1-2; D unclear. CDR3 length: 16 residues. Per germline, CDR1 KGHSH and CDR2 LQKENI. Trimming removed 2 bases from V and 2 bases from J, with 15 bases in between. The CDR3 loop reads CASSPLISGNNYGYTF. The CDR3 bases are TGTGCCAGCTCACCATTGATCTCTGGCAACAACTATGGCTACACCTTC. The full variable domain, with the rest looked up from reference TRBV18 and TRBJ1-2, is NAGVMQNPRHLVRRRGQEARLRCSPMKGHSHVYWYRQLPEEGLKFMVYLQKENIIDESGMPKERFSAEFPKEGPSILRIQQVVRGDSAAYFCASSPLISGNNYGYTFGSGTRLTVV.